This T cell receptor beta chain comes out of a study of lymphopenia after photon versus proton radiotherapy. On this clone itself: Its specificity is not known.

The method was immunoSEQ multiplex PCR; TCRdb's version includes in-frame clones alone and lacks a portion of them. The table shows tens of thousands of clones, with more than 75% occurring only once. General study results and limits: Under photons, naive T cells and diversity fell while effector/memory populations rose. After the lymphocyte nadir, photon-treated repertoires showed oligoclonal expansion, especially of CD8+ Temra cells.

The specimen comprised peripheral blood, sampled from a patient treated with photon-based radiotherapy. The sequence was collected from a man aged 50 to 59 with gastric cancer.

This CDR3 is CSARATNEKLFF. Here the CDR3 DNA reads TGCAGCGCGCGGGCAACTAATGAAAAACTGTTTTTT. V is TRBV29-1 and J is TRBJ1-4; D is unresolved. The CDR3 covers 12 residues. The germline CDR1 and CDR2 sequences are SQVTM and ANQGSEA. V was pared by 7 bases and J by 0 bases, with 6 bases between.